This T cell receptor beta chain is drawn from a study of shared clonotypes between healthy human individuals. The CDR3 sequence is 17 residues long. Germline V gene data show CDR1 as SEHNR and CDR2 as FQNEAQ (reference sequence). V lost 5 bases to trimming and J lost 4 bases, with 18 bases between them. The assay was run at deep level. TCRdb's copy holds only in-frame clones and misses some; the assay was immunoSEQ multiplex PCR. The top ten hold roughly 1.2% of the sample, which has over a million clones, around 97% seen once. In this sample, this clone turned up once. Healthy adults negative for HIV, lacking recent acute infections or vaccinations, served as donors.

Sample: naive CD4+ T cells sorted from blood. Sample subset: CD45RA+ positively selected. The sequence was collected from a man aged 25-40 years in good health. V and J are TRBV7-9 and TRBJ2-6, with a possible D match to TRBD1 (5 bases). This chain's CDR3 is CASSVSRSGYGANVLTF. CDR3 bases: TGTGCCAGCAGCGTCTCCCGTTCAGGGTACGGGGCCAACGTCCTGACTTTC.